This T cell receptor beta chain was captured by sequencing in a study of cytomegalovirus exposure and HLA in healthy donors. At the level of the study: For the approximately 420 genotyped donors, about 79% fell within the Caucasian-associated ancestry cluster.

13 Jbeta primers and 60 Vbeta primers were used for the PCR. Data came from immunoSEQ multiplex PCR; TCRdb stores just in-frame clones and leaves some out. Found here are 200,000 or so clones, approximately 78% of them singletons; the top ten hold 2.9%. This CDR3 contains 15 residues. V lost 5 bases and J lost 3, with 11 bases in between. Germline CDR1 reads SGHVS; CDR2 reads FQNEAQ. Study-level findings and limits: While the bulk of TCR sequences proved rare, some public TCRs turned up in many donors. A reported reduction in N-insertions relative to the approximately 670-donor mean was seen in an Asian-associated ancestry cluster in a later analysis.

Note on this clone: Its specificity is unknown.

This receptor was taken from a young man in good health and CMV-seronegative. The rearrangement uses TRBV7-8 and TRBJ2-6, with D maybe TRBD2 (6 bases). The material sequenced was PBMCs. This chain's CDR3 is CASSPQGGGANVLTF. CDR3 nucleotides: TGTGCCAGCAGCCCGCAGGGAGGTGGGGCCAACGTCCTGACTTTC.